This T cell receptor (beta chain) was sequenced for a study of identifying expanded T cells in peripheral blood. Study-wide results and limits: Differentially abundant clones: roughly 1.3 between replicates, approximately 15 at roughly 13 days, 19 to 20 at four.

This CDR3 is built from 12 residues. Trimming removed 5 bases at V and 6 bases at J, with 11 bases between. Germline V gene lookup returns CDR1 SGHTA and CDR2 FQGNSA. Of note for this clone: Its antigen remains unknown.

Only in-frame clones appear in the TCRdb table, and some are missing; sequencing was by immunoSEQ multiplex PCR. The table has 81,000 or so clones, 65% to 85% seen once. The chain carries TRBV7-2 and TRBJ2-7; no definite D call. The clonotype was recovered from a person aged 18-70 years in good health. Sequencing used blood. CDR3 loop: CASSNKGGEQYF. As DNA, the CDR3 is TGTGCCAGCAGCAATAAAGGTGGCGAGCAGTACTTC.